These T cell receptor beta chains were read from a single sample in a study of blood T cells in healthy people across ages. Using its own MiXCR run on the 5' RACE reads, TCRdb lists one record per CDR3 protein. The sample gives some 1.8 million distinct CDR3 sequences, about 39% of which show up once; more than 20% is in the top ten. Source material: blood. The receptors were gathered from a human donor in good health. Each CDR3 is given with its conserved first and last residue.

CSVEVGQGGRETQYF,NA,TRBV29-1
CASSRADSPLHF,TRBJ1-6,TRBV28
CASSPSGDLPYEQYF,NA,TRBV7-2
CASSLAFRGEDTQYF,TRBJ2-3,TRBV11-2
CASSFLSSSYEQYF,NA,TRBV27
CSALDKNYGYTF,TRBJ1-2,TRBV20-1
CASSPGTREQYF,TRBJ2-7,TRBV7-9
CASSFLKGGTGEQYF,TRBJ2-7,TRBV5-6
CSGLLLIPGTDTQYF,TRBJ2-3,TRBV29-1
CASSSNNRGRLHEQYF,TRBJ2-7,TRBV12-3/TRBV12-4
CASSQESAGYFGANVLTF,TRBJ2-6,TRBV4-2
CASSLPGLAGYIQYF,TRBJ2-4,TRBV5-6
CASSPVYNQPQHF,TRBJ1-5,TRBV7-8
CTSSPPWTGLDEQYF,TRBJ2-7,TRBV28
CASSQEVAGVQETQYF,TRBJ2-5,TRBV14
CASIETEMNTEAFF,TRBJ1-1,TRBV7-9
CAIRAQEPYEQYF,NA,TRBV10-3
CSASSGLHNQPQHF,TRBJ1-5,TRBV20-1
CASGLAPNTGELFF,TRBJ2-2,TRBV12-5
CSARKGGDPSTEAFF,TRBJ1-1,TRBV20-1
CSAGRVPYGYTF,TRBJ1-2,TRBV29-1
CASSEGTSGGDEQFF,TRBJ2-1,TRBV7-3
CSASGPGATPRAPLHF,TRBJ1-6,TRBV20-1
CASSYAGGLRGDTQYF,TRBJ2-3,TRBV28
CASSLSRGGGANEQFF,TRBJ2-1,TRBV4-3
CSARSGVGYTF,TRBJ1-2,TRBV20-1